The sequence of this TCR beta chain was determined in a study of T-cell reconstitution after alpha-beta-depleted transplantation in children (dated by TCRdb to about 2016). With regard to the full study: Using TCR repertoire profiling, the study followed T-cell immune reconstitution in a quantitative way in children after TCRalphabeta/CD19-depleted allogeneic hematopoietic cell transplantation.

Points the paper makes about the study in general: The apparently early alphabetaT-cell count recovery about two months after transplant was reportedly dependent on only several hundred rapidly expanded clones derived from non-depleted graft cells. Over the following months the frequencies of hyperexpanded clones went down, and after one year T-cell counts and TCRbeta diversity were mostly credited to newly produced T cells. The high TCRbeta diversity at day 60 in some patients was ascribed to recipient T cells and intrathymic progenitors that had survived conditioning.

The CDR3 contains 15 residues, cysteine and phenylalanine counted. Only CDR3 DNA remains: 45 bases, in frame from the first base. Cut back by 3 bases and 8 bases, the V and J ends lie 17 bases apart. This sample's treatment or condition label indicates: allogeneic hematopoietic cell transplantation with graft depleted of TCRalphabeta T cells and CD19 B cells. TCRalphabeta/CD19-depleted allogeneic hematopoietic cell grafts were given to the transplant recipients, all of whom were children. The receptor library was made with PCR. The instrument was an Illumina HiSeq 2500. Molecular barcoding was employed in the preparation of TCR libraries, with unique molecular identifiers being used to normalize TCRbeta repertoire quantification. The public reads were quality trimmed at Q25 with fastp and then assembled into clones with MiXCR by TCRdb, keeping productive beta chains. Rows are combined by CDR3 protein, so each entry shows the most common genes and DNA. Recorded for this sample are about 240,000 distinct CDR3 sequences; around 25% of them occurred a single time. The top ten clones comprise about 2.8% of the sample.

Concerning this clonotype itself: Its antigen has not been determined. Per-base qualities were not stored, and no clone one base away is much larger.

The rearranged segments are TRBV12-3 or TRBV12-4 and TRBJ2-1; the D gene remains uncertain. Sequenced here: PBMCs, sampled before TCRalphabeta/CD19-depleted stem cell transplant. The receptor was derived from a girl aged 2 to 9 with Fanconi anemia, due to receive a stem cell transplant. The DNA is as follows: TGTGCCAGCAGTTTTCCTGGTCGGCCGTGGTATGAGCAGTTCTTC. It translates to CASSFPGRPWYEQFF.